Presented here are 21 T cell receptor beta chains from one specimen sequenced in a study of T cell changes during pregnancy in multiple sclerosis. Sequenced by immunoSEQ multiplex PCR; TCRdb stores in-frame clones only, minus some. The sample records around 100,000 clones, around nine tenths being singletons. The sample here was peripheral blood, taken in the second trimester of pregnancy. These receptors were obtained from a female donor with multiple sclerosis, enrolled in a pregnancy study.

This rearrangement joins TRBV19 to TRBJ2-7, with D maybe TRBD1 (5 bases). V lost 2 bases to trimming and J lost 3 bases, with 11 bases between them. The germline V gene has CDR1 LNHDA and CDR2 SQIVND (reference sequence). This CDR3 contains 14 residues. The CDR3 DNA reads TGTGCCAGTAGTATACAGGGTGTCGACTACGAGCAGTACTTC. Amino acid sequence: CASSIQGVDYEQYF.

The CDR3 nucleotides read TGTGCCAGCAGTAGAAGGACTAGCGGGAACGGGGGCACAGATACGCAGTATTTT. Its protein product is CASSRRTSGNGGTDTQYF. This rearrangement joins TRBV2 to TRBJ2-3; 12 bases fit TRBD2. The CDR3 totals 18 residues. V shed 5 bases and J 1 base; nucleotides not matched to a gene: 10. Germline values: CDR1 SNHLY, CDR2 FYNNEI.

The rearrangement joins TRBV2 to TRBJ2-1; D is perhaps TRBD1 (5 bases). Germline V gene sequence: CDR1 SNHLY, CDR2 FYNNEI. Deletions cut 6 bases from V and 5 bases from J, with 8 bases between. The CDR3 is 12 amino acids. CDR3 DNA sequence: TGTGCCAGCAGACAGGTAGACAATGAGCAGTTCTTC. It codes for CASRQVDNEQFF.

The chain carries TRBV6-5 and TRBJ2-1; 8 bases are a match to TRBD2. V gave up 6 bases and J gave up 3 bases; unmatched junction bases: 7. CDR3 size: 15 residues. In germline, CDR1 is MNHEY, CDR2 SVGAGI. CDR3 residues: CASRQQLADYNEQFF. The CDR3 DNA sequence: TGTGCCAGCAGGCAACAACTAGCGGACTACAATGAGCAGTTCTTC.

The V call is TRBV2, the J call TRBJ2-7; TRBD1 matches at 8 bases. The CDR3 length is 14 residues. V was clipped by 1 base and J by 6 bases; unmatched bases: 5. In germline, CDR1 is SNHLY, CDR2 FYNNEI. In nucleotides, the CDR3 is TGTGCCAGCAGTGAAGTATTACAGGGGGGCGAGCAGTACTTC. Protein product: CASSEVLQGGEQYF.

This clone was observed a few times. V usage is TRBV2 and J usage is TRBJ1-5; 9 bases align to TRBD1. CDR3 length: 15 amino acids. Germline CDR1 reads SNHLY; CDR2 reads FYNNEI. V shed 8 bases and J 6 bases; nucleotides not matched to a gene: 11. CDR3 loop: CASSFLQGAGQPQHF. Written as DNA, the CDR3 is TGTGCCAGCTCCTTCTTACAGGGGGCTGGTCAGCCCCAGCATTTT.

V and J are TRBV9 and TRBJ2-3; the match to TRBD2 covers 16 bases. J lost 3 bases, V lost 4 bases, and 5 bases had no gene match. Germline assignment: CDR1 SGDLS and CDR2 YYNGEE. The CDR3 spans 17 residues. The CDR3 sequence is CASSFGTSGRDTDTQYF. The DNA of the CDR3 is TGTGCCAGCAGCTTCGGGACTAGCGGGAGGGATACAGATACGCAGTATTTT.

The rearrangement joins TRBV5-4 to TRBJ1-2; 8 nucleotides line up with TRBD1. Losses at the gene ends were 0 bases for V and 3 bases for J; bases not matched to a gene: 7. There are 16 residues in the CDR3. Germline V gene data show CDR1 as SGHNT and CDR2 as YYREEE (reference sequence). CDR3 sequence reads: CASSLARVRGHYGYTF. The CDR3 DNA reads TGTGCCAGCAGCTTGGCTCGAGTCAGGGGGCACTATGGCTACACCTTC.

The chain couples TRBV30 to TRBJ1-1; 7 nucleotides agree with TRBD1. The CDR3 runs 15 residues. V dropped 4 bases and J dropped 4; count of bases not matched to a gene: 12. Per germline, CDR1 GTSNPN and CDR2 SVGIG (reference sequence). CDR3 nucleotides: TGTGCCTGGAATCGGCAGGGGGGTCTTATCACTGAAGCTTTCTTT. It yields the protein CAWNRQGGLITEAFF.

V gene TRBV7-2 combines with J gene TRBJ2-3; TRBD2 matches 16 bases. V was clipped by 3 bases and J by 4 bases; unmatched bases: 4. Germline CDR1 SGHTA, CDR2 FQGNSA. The CDR3 covers 17 residues. Written as DNA, the CDR3 is TGTGCCAGCAGCTTCGGGACTAGCGGGGGGGCACCAGATACGCAGTATTTT. Translated, it gives CASSFGTSGGAPDTQYF.

V usage is TRBV19 and J usage is TRBJ2-7; 7 nucleotides align to TRBD1. Germline CDR1 and CDR2: LNHDA and SQIVND (reference sequence). The V gene end was trimmed by 6 bases and the J gene end by 7 bases; junction bases not matched to a gene: 9. The CDR3 totals 13 residues. The CDR3 bases are TGTGCCAGTAGCCCACAGGGGCCTTGGGAGCAGTACTTC. Its translation: CASSPQGPWEQYF. The whole variable domain, filled in from reference TRBV19 and TRBJ2-7, reads DGGITQSPKYLFRKEGQNVTLSCEQNLNHDAMYWYRQDPGQGLRLIYYSQIVNDFQKGDIAEGYSVSREKKESFPLTVTSAQKNPTAFYLCASSPQGPWEQYFGPGTRLTVT.

The chain has TRBV27 and TRBJ2-1, with a possible D match to TRBD1 (6 bases). Trimming took 5 bases from V and 4 from J, leaving 18 bases between them. This CDR3 spans 16 amino acids. Germline-derived CDR1 and CDR2 are MNHEY and SMNVEV (reference sequence). The CDR3 coding sequence is TGTGCCAGCAGTCCATGGGAGTCAGGGGTATACAATGAGCAGTTCTTC. Amino acid sequence: CASSPWESGVYNEQFF.

The chain carries TRBV15 and TRBJ1-1; a weak D match, TRBD1 (6 bases). V lost 0 bases to trimming and J lost 6 bases, with 11 bases between them. This CDR3 has 14 amino acids. Germline-derived CDR1 and CDR2 are LNHNV and YYDKDF (reference sequence). The CDR3 coding sequence is TGTGCCACCAGCAGAGATGGGGGGGGCTCTGAAGCTTTCTTT. Its protein product is CATSRDGGGSEAFF.

CDR3 amino acids: CASSFGLAGATVEQYF. CDR3 nucleotides: TGTGCCAGCAGCTTCGGACTAGCGGGAGCGACGGTGGAGCAGTACTTC. J is TRBJ2-7 and V is TRBV13, with 13 bases lining up with TRBD2. The CDR3 spans 16 residues. From germline, CDR1 is PRHDT and CDR2 FYEKMQ (reference sequence). The junction had 9 bases not matched to a gene; V was cut back by 3 bases and J by 7 bases.

The V call is TRBV7-9, the J call TRBJ2-7, with TRBD2 identical over 11 bases. CDR1 is SEHNR and CDR2 is FQNEAQ in the germline V gene (reference sequence). V lost 1 base to trimming and J lost 6 bases; unmatched junction nucleotides: 5. This CDR3 comprises 15 residues. For the CDR3, the DNA is TGTGCCAGCAGCTTAGTTAACCTAGCGGGGGGCGAGCAGTACTTC. Protein product: CASSLVNLAGGEQYF.

This clone has only one observation. This chain uses TRBV6-5 with TRBJ1-2; 8 bases fit TRBD1. Trimming removed 6 bases from V and 8 bases from J; junction bases left unmatched: 5. The CDR3 runs to 12 residues. Germline V gene lookup returns CDR1 MNHEY and CDR2 SVGAGI. The CDR3 nucleotides read TGTGCCAGCAGCCAGGGGGCTAAAGGCTACACCTTC. Its protein product is CASSQGAKGYTF.

In nucleotides, the CDR3 is TGTGCCAGCAGCCCTAAGGTGGGGGCCTGGGACATTCAGTACTTC. Translated, it gives CASSPKVGAWDIQYF. J is TRBJ2-4 and V is TRBV7-2; D is perhaps TRBD1 (6 bases). CDR3 length: 15 amino acids. The V end lost 5 bases, the J end lost 8 bases, and 19 bases lay between the germline ends. CDR1 and CDR2 (germline): SGHTA, FQGNSA.

This clone has just a few counts. This chain joins TRBV30 and TRBJ1-1; D is uncertain. The CDR3 contains 13 residues. Germline values: CDR1 GTSNPN, CDR2 SVGIG (reference sequence). V shed 0 bases and J shed 4 bases, with 9 bases lying between them. CDR3 protein: CAWSVRSATEAFF. The CDR3 DNA sequence: TGTGCCTGGAGTGTACGGAGTGCCACTGAAGCTTTCTTT.

This chain connects TRBV28 to TRBJ1-1, with no clear D. The CDR3 totals 12 residues. Germline loops: CDR1 MDHEN, CDR2 SYDVKM. V was trimmed by 2 bases and J by 10 bases, leaving 11 bases between them. For the CDR3, the DNA is TGTGCCAGCAGTTTACCAGGCGGAGGAGCTTTCTTT. This codes for CASSLPGGGAFF. Full variable domain (remainder filled in from reference TRBV28 and TRBJ1-1): DVKVTQSSRYLVKRTGEKVFLECVQDMDHENMFWYRQDPGLGLRLIYFSYDVKMKEKGDIPEGYSVSREKKERFSLILESASTNQTSMYLCASSLPGGGAFFGQGTRLTVV.

This rearrangement joins TRBV28 to TRBJ1-5; 9 bases fit TRBD1. The germline V gene encodes CDR1 MDHEN and CDR2 SYDVKM. CDR3 length: 17 amino acids. V lost 3 bases and J lost 0; bases outside the gene matches: 6. The CDR3 sequence: CASSFIGTGLSNQPQHF. CDR3 bases: TGTGCCAGCAGTTTTATTGGGACAGGGCTTAGCAATCAGCCCCAGCATTTT.

This chain connects TRBV18 to TRBJ2-2, with D hard to call. V shed 3 bases and J shed 7 bases, with 12 bases lying between them. This CDR3 region has 14 residues. Germline lookup yields CDR1 KGHSH and CDR2 LQKENI. CDR3 region: CASSPVTAGGELFF. In DNA form, the CDR3 reads TGTGCCAGCTCACCCGTCACAGCCGGCGGGGAGCTGTTTTTT.